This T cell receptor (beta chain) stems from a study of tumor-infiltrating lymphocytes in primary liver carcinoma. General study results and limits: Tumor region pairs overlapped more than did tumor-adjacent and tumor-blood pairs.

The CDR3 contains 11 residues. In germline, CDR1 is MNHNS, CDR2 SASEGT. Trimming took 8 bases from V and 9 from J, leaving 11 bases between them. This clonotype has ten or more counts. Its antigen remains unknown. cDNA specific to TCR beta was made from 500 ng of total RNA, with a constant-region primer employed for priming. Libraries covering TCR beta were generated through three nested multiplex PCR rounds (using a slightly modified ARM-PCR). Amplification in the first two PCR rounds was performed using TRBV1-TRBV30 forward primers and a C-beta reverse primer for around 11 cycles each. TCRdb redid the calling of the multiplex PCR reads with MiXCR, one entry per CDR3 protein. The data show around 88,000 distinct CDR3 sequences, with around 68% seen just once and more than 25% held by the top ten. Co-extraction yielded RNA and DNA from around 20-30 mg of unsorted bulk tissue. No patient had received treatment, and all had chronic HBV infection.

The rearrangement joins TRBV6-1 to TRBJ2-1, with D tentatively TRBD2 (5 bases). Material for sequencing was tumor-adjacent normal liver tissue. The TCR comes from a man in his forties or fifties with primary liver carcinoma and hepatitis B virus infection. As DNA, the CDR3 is TGTGCCAGCCCCTACGGGATTGAGCAGTTCTTC. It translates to CASPYGIEQFF.